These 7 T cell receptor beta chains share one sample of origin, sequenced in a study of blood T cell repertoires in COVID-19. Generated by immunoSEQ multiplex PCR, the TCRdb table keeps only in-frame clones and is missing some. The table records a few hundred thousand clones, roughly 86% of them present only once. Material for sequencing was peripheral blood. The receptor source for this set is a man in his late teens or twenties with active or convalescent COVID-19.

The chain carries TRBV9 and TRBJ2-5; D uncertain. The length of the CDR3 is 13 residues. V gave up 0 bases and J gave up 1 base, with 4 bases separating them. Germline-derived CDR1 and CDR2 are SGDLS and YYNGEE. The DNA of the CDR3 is TGTGCCAGCAGCGTAGCGGGCCAAGAGACCCAGTACTTC. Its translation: CASSVAGQETQYF.

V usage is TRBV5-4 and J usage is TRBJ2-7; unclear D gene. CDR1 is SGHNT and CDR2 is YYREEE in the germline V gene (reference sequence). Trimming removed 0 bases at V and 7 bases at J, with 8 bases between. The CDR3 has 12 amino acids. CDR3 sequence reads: CASSLDWFEQYF. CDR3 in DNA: TGTGCCAGCAGCTTGGACTGGTTTGAGCAGTACTTC.

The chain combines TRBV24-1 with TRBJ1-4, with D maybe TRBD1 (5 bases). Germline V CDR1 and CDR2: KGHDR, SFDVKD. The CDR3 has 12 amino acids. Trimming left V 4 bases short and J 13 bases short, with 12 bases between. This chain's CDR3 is CATSDPQGGLFF. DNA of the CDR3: TGTGCCACCAGTGACCCCCAGGGAGGACTGTTTTTT.

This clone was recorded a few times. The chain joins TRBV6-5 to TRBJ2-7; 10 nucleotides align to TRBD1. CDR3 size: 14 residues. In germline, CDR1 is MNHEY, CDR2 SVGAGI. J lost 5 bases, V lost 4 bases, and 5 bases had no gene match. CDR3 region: CASSSGQGIHEQYF. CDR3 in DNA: TGTGCCAGCAGTTCGGGACAGGGGATCCACGAGCAGTACTTC.

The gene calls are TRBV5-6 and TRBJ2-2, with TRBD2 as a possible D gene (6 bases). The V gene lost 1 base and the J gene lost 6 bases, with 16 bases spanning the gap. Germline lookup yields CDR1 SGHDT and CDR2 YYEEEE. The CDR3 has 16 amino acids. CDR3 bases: TGTGCCAGCAGCTTGATTGCGGGGCCAGACCCCGGGGAGCTGTTTTTT. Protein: CASSLIAGPDPGELFF.

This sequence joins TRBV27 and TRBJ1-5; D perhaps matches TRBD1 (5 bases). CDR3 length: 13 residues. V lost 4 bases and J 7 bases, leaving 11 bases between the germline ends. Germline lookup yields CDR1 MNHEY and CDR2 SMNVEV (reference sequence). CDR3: CASSYYGGQPQHF. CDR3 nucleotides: TGTGCCAGCAGTTACTACGGGGGGCAGCCCCAGCATTTT.

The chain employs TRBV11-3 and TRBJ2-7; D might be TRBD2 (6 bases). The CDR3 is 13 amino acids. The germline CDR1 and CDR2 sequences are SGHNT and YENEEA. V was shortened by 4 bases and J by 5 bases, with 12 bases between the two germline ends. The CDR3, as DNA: TGTGCCAGCAGCTCCCATAGGAGGGACGAGCAGTACTTC. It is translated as CASSSHRRDEQYF.